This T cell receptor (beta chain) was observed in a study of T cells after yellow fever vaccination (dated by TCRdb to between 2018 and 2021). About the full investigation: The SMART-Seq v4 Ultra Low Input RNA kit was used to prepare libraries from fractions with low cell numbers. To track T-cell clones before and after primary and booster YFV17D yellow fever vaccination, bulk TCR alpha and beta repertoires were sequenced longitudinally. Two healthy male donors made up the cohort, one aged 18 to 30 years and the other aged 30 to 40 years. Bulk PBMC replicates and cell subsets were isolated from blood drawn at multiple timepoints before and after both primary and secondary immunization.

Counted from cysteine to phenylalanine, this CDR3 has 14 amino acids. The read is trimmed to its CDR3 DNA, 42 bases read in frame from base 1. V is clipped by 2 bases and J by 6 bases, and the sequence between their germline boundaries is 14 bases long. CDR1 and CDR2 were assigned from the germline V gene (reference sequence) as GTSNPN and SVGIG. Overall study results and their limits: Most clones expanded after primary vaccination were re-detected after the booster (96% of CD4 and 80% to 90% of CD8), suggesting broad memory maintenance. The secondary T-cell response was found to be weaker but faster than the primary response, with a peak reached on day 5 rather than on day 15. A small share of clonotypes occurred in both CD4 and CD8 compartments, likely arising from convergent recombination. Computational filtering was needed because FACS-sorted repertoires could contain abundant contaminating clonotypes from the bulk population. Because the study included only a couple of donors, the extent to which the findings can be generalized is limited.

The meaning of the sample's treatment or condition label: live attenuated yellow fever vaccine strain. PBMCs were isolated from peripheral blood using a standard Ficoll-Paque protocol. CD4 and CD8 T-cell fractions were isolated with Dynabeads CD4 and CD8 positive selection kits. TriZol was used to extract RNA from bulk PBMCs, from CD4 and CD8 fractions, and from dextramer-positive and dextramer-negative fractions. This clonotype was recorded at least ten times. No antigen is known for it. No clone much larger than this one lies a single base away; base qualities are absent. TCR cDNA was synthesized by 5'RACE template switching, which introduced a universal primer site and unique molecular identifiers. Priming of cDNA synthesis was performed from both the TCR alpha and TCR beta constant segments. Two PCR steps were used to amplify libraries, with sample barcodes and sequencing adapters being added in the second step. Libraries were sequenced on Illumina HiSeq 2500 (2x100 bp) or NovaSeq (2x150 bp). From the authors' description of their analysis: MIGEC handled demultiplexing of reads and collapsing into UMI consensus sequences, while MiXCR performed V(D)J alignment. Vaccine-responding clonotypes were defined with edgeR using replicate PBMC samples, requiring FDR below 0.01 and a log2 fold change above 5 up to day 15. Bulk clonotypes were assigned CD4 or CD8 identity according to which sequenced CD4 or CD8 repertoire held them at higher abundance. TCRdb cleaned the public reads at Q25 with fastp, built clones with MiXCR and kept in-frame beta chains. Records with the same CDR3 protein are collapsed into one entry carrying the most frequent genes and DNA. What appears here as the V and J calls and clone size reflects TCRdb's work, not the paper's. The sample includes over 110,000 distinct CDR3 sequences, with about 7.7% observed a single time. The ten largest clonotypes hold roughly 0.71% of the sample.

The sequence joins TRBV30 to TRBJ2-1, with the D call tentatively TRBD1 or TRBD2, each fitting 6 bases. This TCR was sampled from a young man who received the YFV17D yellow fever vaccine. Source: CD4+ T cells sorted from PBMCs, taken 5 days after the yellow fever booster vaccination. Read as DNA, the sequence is TGTGCCTGGAGTAAGGGGGGTCAAGTCAATGAGCAGTTCTTC. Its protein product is CAWSKGGQVNEQFF.